Below, 4 T cell receptor beta chains from the same sample are listed, as sequenced in a study of blood T cell repertoires in COVID-19. Sequenced by immunoSEQ multiplex PCR; TCRdb stores in-frame clones only, minus some. The sample yields 110,000 to 150,000 clones, about nine tenths seen once. Sequencing used PBMCs or T cells enriched from blood (not recorded which). These receptors all stem from a man in his forties or fifties who had recovered from COVID-19.

The chain has TRBV7-2 and TRBJ1-1; D may be TRBD1 (6 bases). The CDR3 loop spans 13 amino acids. The germline V and J ends were trimmed by 0 bases and 5 bases, with 7 bases remaining between them. Per germline, CDR1 SGHTA and CDR2 FQGNSA. CDR3 DNA: TGTGCCAGCAGCTTAGCCAGGGGAACTGAAGCTTTCTTT. Translating it yields CASSLARGTEAFF.

The V and J genes are TRBV24-1 and TRBJ1-5, with 9 bases that match TRBD1. V dropped 3 bases and J dropped 6; count of bases not matched to a gene: 5. This CDR3 comprises 15 residues. Germline CDR1 reads KGHDR; CDR2 reads SFDVKD. The CDR3 protein is CATSDPGQGGQPQHF. CDR3 nucleotide sequence: TGTGCCACCAGTGATCCGGGACAGGGCGGTCAGCCCCAGCATTTT.

This rearrangement joins TRBV28 to TRBJ1-2; the D gene is possibly TRBD1 (5 bases). This CDR3 contains 17 residues. V lost 6 bases, J lost 3 bases, and 23 bases lay in between. The germline CDR1 and CDR2 sequences are MDHEN and SYDVKM. The CDR3 region has the DNA TGTGCCAGCAGCCTCCCCTCCGGGGGTAAGGTTTACTATGGCTACACCTTC. It encodes CASSLPSGGKVYYGYTF.

V is TRBV4-3 and J is TRBJ2-1, with 9 bases fitting TRBD2. This CDR3 spans 14 amino acids. Germline values: CDR1 LGHNA, CDR2 YSLEER. The junction had 10 bases not matched to a gene; V was cut back by 11 bases and J by 5 bases. CDR3 amino acids: CASKRGASDNEQFF. The DNA of the CDR3 is TGCGCCTCCAAGCGGGGGGCCTCGGACAATGAGCAGTTCTTC.